This T cell receptor (beta chain) was recovered during a study of blood T cell repertoires in COVID-19. Study in general: Specimens from acute and convalescent COVID-19 originated in the United States, Italy and Spain. In each case, the material was cDNA or gDNA derived from T cells, B-cell-depleted T cells, or PBMCs.

The CDR3 is 15 residues long. The ends were cut back, 4 bases at V and 4 bases at J, with 13 bases in the middle. CDR1 and CDR2 from the germline V gene are LGHDT and YNNKEL (reference sequence). Clones were sequenced by immunoSEQ multiplex PCR, and TCRdb holds only the in-frame ones, with some missing. The sample has 300,000 or so clones, around 89% seen once. The chain couples TRBV3-1 (or the pseudogene TRBV3-2) to TRBJ2-2; TRBD1 might be the D (6 bases). This TCR derives from a woman between 25 and 40 years old who had recovered from COVID-19. The sample taken for sequencing was peripheral blood. The CDR3 protein is CASSRLDSLTGELFF. The CDR3 nucleotides are TGTGCCAGCAGCCGGCTGGACAGCCTCACCGGGGAGCTGTTTTTT.